These 19 T cell receptor beta chains share one sample of origin, sequenced in a study of T cell repertoires in cytomegalovirus infection (dated by TCRdb to about 2019). Their antigens are not known. Instrument used: Illumina HiSeq 1500. TCRdb reran the public reads through fastp at Q25 and MiXCR, keeping productive beta chains. CDR3 protein duplicates are merged, each entry listing the most common genes and DNA. Counted in this sample were 450,000 to 650,000 distinct CDR3 sequences; around 40% of them appeared once. Around 48% of the sample rests with the top ten. According to the study, the label for this sample's treatment or condition signals: in vitro stimulation with specific CMV peptide epitopes to enrich CMV-specific T cells. The sample in question was cultured PBMCs, obtained from culture after CMV antigen stimulation. These TCRs come from a human donor in good health (CMV status not recorded). Some clones in this sample may be carry-over from other donors' samples.

The chain is built from TRBV20-1 and TRBJ1-2; possible D gene TRBD1, 6 bases. With 3 bases removed from V and 6 bases from J, the gap between germline ends came to 11 bases. The CDR3 sequence is 12 residues long. Germline V CDR1 and CDR2: DFQATT, SNEGSKA (reference sequence). CDR3 in amino acids: CSASRGEDGYTF. Written as DNA, the CDR3 is TGCAGTGCTAGCAGGGGTGAAGATGGCTACACCTTC.

This clonotype was counted at least ten times. The genes are TRBV7-6 and TRBJ2-7; 13 nucleotides match TRBD2. The length of the CDR3 is 21 residues. Germline V gene sequence: CDR1 SGHVS, CDR2 FNYEAQ. After removal of 4 bases from V and 6 bases from J, the junction contained 24 bases not matched to a gene. The CDR3, as DNA: TGTGCCAGCAGCTCCTCCCCGCCACTAGCGGGAGGGCCCGTCATCAGGGGCGAGCAGTACTTC. This encodes CASSSSPPLAGGPVIRGEQYF.

This clonotype was seen only a few times. The chain recombines TRBV7-2 with TRBJ2-7; a possible D gene is TRBD2 (5 bases). V dropped 5 bases and J dropped 5 bases, with 16 bases sitting between them. The CDR3 length is 14 residues. Germline V lookup: CDR1 SGHTA, CDR2 FQGNSA. The CDR3 coding sequence is TGTGCCAGCAGCCTTGGCGTAGCGTCCAACGAGCAGTACTTC. As protein: CASSLGVASNEQYF.

The chain's CDR3 is CASSFRPGPSTDTQYF. The CDR3 DNA follows: TGCGCCAGCAGCTTTCGTCCCGGTCCTAGCACAGATACGCAGTATTTT. The gene calls are TRBV5-1 and TRBJ2-3; D is undetermined. Between the trimmed V and J ends, which lost 2 bases and 0 bases, there was a span of 13 bases. The length of the CDR3 is 16 residues. The V gene's germline CDR1 is SGHRS and CDR2 YFSETQ.

The V and J genes are TRBV2 and TRBJ1-5; D may be TRBD1 (5 bases). V lost 6 bases and J 3 bases, leaving 9 bases between the germline ends. Germline V gene sequence: CDR1 SNHLY, CDR2 FYNNEI. This CDR3 region has 13 residues. CDR3 amino acids: CASRRQYNQPQHF. CDR3 nucleotides: TGTGCCAGCAGGCGACAGTACAATCAGCCCCAGCATTTT.

The chain is built from TRBV5-5 and TRBJ1-1, with D hard to call. The CDR3 extends over 14 amino acids. V was shortened by 1 base and J by 5 bases, with 12 bases between the two germline ends. CDR1 and CDR2 (germline): SGHKS, YYEKEE (reference sequence). The CDR3 sequence is CASSLIVLRTEAFF. In nucleotides, the CDR3 is TGTGCCAGCAGCTTGATAGTTCTGAGGACTGAAGCTTTCTTT.

The CDR3 protein is CASRRTENQPQHF. Here the CDR3 DNA reads TGTGCCAGTCGCAGGACGGAGAATCAGCCCCAGCATTTT. The chain is built from TRBV19 and TRBJ1-5; D remains ambiguous. V lost 8 bases, J lost 4 bases, and 12 bases lay in between. The CDR3 is 13 residues long. Germline CDR1 reads LNHDA; CDR2 reads SQIVND (reference sequence).

There are many counts of this clonotype. The J gene is TRBJ2-5, the V gene TRBV7-2; TRBD1 aligns across 7 bases. Germline CDR1 and CDR2: SGHTA and FQGNSA. The CDR3 has 16 residues. V dropped 1 base and J dropped 2; count of bases not matched to a gene: 7. The chain's CDR3 is CASSLGGGRLQETQYF. The CDR3 DNA follows: TGTGCCAGCAGCTTAGGAGGGGGCAGGCTACAAGAGACCCAGTACTTC.

The chain employs TRBV7-6 and TRBJ2-3; tentative D call: TRBD2 (5 bases). The CDR3 has 14 residues. Germline-derived CDR1 and CDR2 are SGHVS and FNYEAQ. V was trimmed by 0 bases and J by 9 bases, leaving 13 bases between them. The CDR3 sequence: CASSLALRGWTQYF. CDR3 DNA: TGTGCCAGCAGCTTAGCGCTCCGGGGATGGACGCAGTATTTT.

The genes are TRBV12-5 and TRBJ1-6; D is unresolved. V shed 4 bases and J shed 9 bases, with 13 bases lying between them. There are 14 residues in the CDR3. Germline V gives CDR1 LGHNT, CDR2 FRNRAP. The CDR3 reads CASGSPGWGSPLHF. The CDR3 DNA reads TGTGCTAGTGGTTCCCCTGGATGGGGTTCACCCCTCCACTTT.

The chain is built from TRBV15 and TRBJ2-5; 7 bases map to TRBD1. The CDR3 totals 15 residues. Trimming cost V 5 bases and J 0 bases; bases outside gene matches: 6. Germline CDR1 is LNHNV and CDR2 is YYDKDF (reference sequence). This CDR3 is CATSGIQGNQETQYF. The CDR3 region has the DNA TGTGCCACCAGCGGAATACAGGGGAACCAAGAGACCCAGTACTTC.

The V gene is TRBV7-2, the J gene TRBJ2-7; D could derive from TRBD1 or TRBD2 (5 bases each). V was clipped by 1 base and J by 2 bases, with 9 bases between them. The CDR3 has 14 amino acids. Germline lookup yields CDR1 SGHTA and CDR2 FQGNSA. CDR3 residues: CASSLVRGPYEQYF. CDR3 DNA sequence: TGTGCCAGCAGCTTAGTCCGGGGCCCCTACGAGCAGTACTTC. The entire variable domain, with the rest obtained from reference TRBV7-2 and TRBJ2-7, is as follows: GAGVSQSPSNKVTEKGKDVELRCDPISGHTALYWYRQSLGQGLEFLIYFQGNSAPDKSGLPSDRFSAERTGGSVSTLTIQRTQQEDSAVYLCASSLVRGPYEQYFGPGTRLTVT.

The rearrangement links TRBV12-3 or TRBV12-4 to TRBJ1-3; TRBD1 is a possible D gene (5 bases). This CDR3 has 13 amino acids. CDR3 sequence (DNA): TGTGCTACAGCACTACAGGATCGAAACACCATATATTTT. It is translated as CATALQDRNTIYF.

The rearrangement links TRBV12-5 to TRBJ2-2, with D perhaps being TRBD1 or TRBD2 (5 bases each). The CDR3 sequence is 15 residues long. Germline V gives CDR1 LGHNT, CDR2 FRNRAP. Deletions cut 6 bases from V and 6 bases from J, with 17 bases between. The CDR3 nucleotides are TGTGCTAGTGGACGGGACCAGGCTGGGGCCGGGGAGCTGTTTTTT. This encodes CASGRDQAGAGELFF.

The J gene is TRBJ1-2, the V gene TRBV5-4; D is unresolved. V gave up 4 bases and J gave up 8 bases, with 24 bases separating them. The CDR3 has 16 amino acids. Germline V gene data show CDR1 as SGHNT and CDR2 as YYREEE (reference sequence). CDR3 nucleotide sequence: TGTGCCAGCAGCCCCTACGAAGAGACGTGGCAGCGGGGCTACACCTTC. Its protein product is CASSPYEETWQRGYTF.

The chain carries TRBV11-2 and TRBJ2-1; D is possibly TRBD2 (5 bases). The CDR3 extends over 15 amino acids. Per the germline V gene, CDR1 is SGHAT and CDR2 is FQNNGV. Trimming removed 5 bases at V and 0 bases at J, with 11 bases between. The CDR3, as DNA: TGTGCCAGCAGCCCGCGGGTACACTCCTACAATGAGCAGTTCTTC. Protein sequence: CASSPRVHSYNEQFF.

In this sample, this clonotype turned up many times. The chain uses TRBV7-2 and TRBJ2-1; the D gene could be TRBD1 or TRBD2 (5 bases each). V gave up 1 base and J gave up 1 base, with 8 bases separating them. CDR1 is SGHTA and CDR2 is FQGNSA in the germline V gene. The CDR3 length is 15 residues. The CDR3, as DNA: TGTGCCAGCAGCTTAGTGGGGGAGTCCTACAATGAGCAGTTCTTC. Protein product: CASSLVGESYNEQFF.

The V and J genes are TRBV7-2 and TRBJ2-1; 7 bases are shared with TRBD2. CDR3 length: 13 residues. CDR1 and CDR2 from the germline V gene are SGHTA and FQGNSA. The ends lost 5 bases at V and 12 bases at J; junction bases unmatched: 10. The CDR3 reads CASSQSPGGPQFF. As DNA, the CDR3 is TGTGCCAGCAGCCAATCCCCGGGGGGACCGCAGTTCTTC.

This clonotype was detected only a few times. This chain joins TRBV27 and TRBJ1-5; D perhaps matches TRBD1 (6 bases). This CDR3 region has 14 residues. V lost 5 bases and J lost 3, with 11 bases in between. Germline lookup yields CDR1 MNHEY and CDR2 SMNVEV (reference sequence). CDR3 protein: CASSLRDTNQPQHF. For the CDR3, the DNA is TGTGCCAGCAGTCTCCGGGACACCAATCAGCCCCAGCATTTT.